This TCR beta chain was identified during a study of T cell responses to AZD1222 COVID-19 vaccine. Study overall: Pooling was applied to second doses at about 4 or about 12 weeks.

Profiled with immunoSEQ multiplex PCR; TCRdb holds only in-frame clones, not every one. This sample has about 110,000 clones; about 80% occur once, and the top ten carry 9.4%. Looked up from germline, CDR1 is LNHDA and CDR2 is SQIVND (reference sequence). With V trimmed by 3 bases and J by 6 bases, 10 bases remained unmatched. The CDR3 has 16 residues. The study's findings and limits: The sample set comprised mostly white British donors with more females, and clonal diversity was possibly underestimated. Seropositive at baseline were only six AZD1222 recipients. CD4 TCRs covered the whole spike, strongest at regions 160-218 and 743-854.

Note on this clone: The antigen remains unidentified.

The rearrangement uses TRBV19 and TRBJ1-5; 8 bases match TRBD1. Here the sequenced sample was peripheral blood, taken on day 0 of AZD1222 vaccination. The clonotype comes from an adult in good health. The CDR3 sequence: CASSITGGGHGQPQHF. The CDR3 DNA reads as TGTGCCAGTAGTATCACAGGGGGGGGGCACGGTCAGCCCCAGCATTTT. The full variable domain, rest sourced from reference TRBV19 and TRBJ1-5, is DGGITQSPKYLFRKEGQNVTLSCEQNLNHDAMYWYRQDPGQGLRLIYYSQIVNDFQKGDIAEGYSVSREKKESFPLTVTSAQKNPTAFYLCASSITGGGHGQPQHFGDGTRLSIL.